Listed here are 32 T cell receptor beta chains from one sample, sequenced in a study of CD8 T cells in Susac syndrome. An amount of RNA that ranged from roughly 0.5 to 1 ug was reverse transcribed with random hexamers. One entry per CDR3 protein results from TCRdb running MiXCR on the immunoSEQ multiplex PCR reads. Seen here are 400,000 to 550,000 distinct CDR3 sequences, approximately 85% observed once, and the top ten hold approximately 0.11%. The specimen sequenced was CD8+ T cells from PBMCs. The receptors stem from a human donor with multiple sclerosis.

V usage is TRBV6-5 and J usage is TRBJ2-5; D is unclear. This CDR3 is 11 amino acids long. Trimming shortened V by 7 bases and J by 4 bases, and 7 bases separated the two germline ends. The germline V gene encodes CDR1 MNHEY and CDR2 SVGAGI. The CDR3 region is CASTGPETQYF. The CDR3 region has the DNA TGTGCCAGCACGGGCCCAGAGACCCAGTACTTC.

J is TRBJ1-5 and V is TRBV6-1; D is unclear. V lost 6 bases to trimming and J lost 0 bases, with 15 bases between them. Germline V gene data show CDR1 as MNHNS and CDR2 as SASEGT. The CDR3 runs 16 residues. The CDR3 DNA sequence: TGTGCCAGCAGCGACACTACAGTGTATAGCAATCAGCCCCAGCATTTT. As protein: CASSDTTVYSNQPQHF.

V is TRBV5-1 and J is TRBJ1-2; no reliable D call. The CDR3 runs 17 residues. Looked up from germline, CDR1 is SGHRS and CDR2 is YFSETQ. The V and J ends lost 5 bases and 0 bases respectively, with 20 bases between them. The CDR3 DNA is TGCGCCAGCAGTTTTTCCCATTCTCAAACAGCTAACTATGGCTACACCTTC. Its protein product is CASSFSHSQTANYGYTF.

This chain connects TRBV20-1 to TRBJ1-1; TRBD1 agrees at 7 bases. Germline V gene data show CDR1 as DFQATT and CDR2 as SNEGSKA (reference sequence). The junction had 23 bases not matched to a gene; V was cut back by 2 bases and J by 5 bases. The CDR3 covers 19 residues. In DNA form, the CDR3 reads TGCAGTGCTAGACCACGGGAGGGTGAACAGGGGCGTCGAGGGACTGAAGCTTTCTTT. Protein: CSARPREGEQGRRGTEAFF.

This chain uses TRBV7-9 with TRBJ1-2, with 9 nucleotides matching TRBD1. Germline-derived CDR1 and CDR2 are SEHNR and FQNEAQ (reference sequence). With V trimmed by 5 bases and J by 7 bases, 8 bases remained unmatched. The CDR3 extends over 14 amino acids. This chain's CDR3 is CASSQPGQGFGYTF. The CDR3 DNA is TGTGCCAGCAGCCAACCGGGACAGGGTTTTGGCTACACCTTC.

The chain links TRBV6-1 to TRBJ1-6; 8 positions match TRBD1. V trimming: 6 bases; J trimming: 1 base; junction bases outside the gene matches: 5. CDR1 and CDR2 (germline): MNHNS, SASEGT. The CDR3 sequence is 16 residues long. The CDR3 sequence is CASRIRGRSYNSPLHF. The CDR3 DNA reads TGTGCCAGCAGAATCAGGGGGCGATCCTATAATTCACCCCTCCACTTT.

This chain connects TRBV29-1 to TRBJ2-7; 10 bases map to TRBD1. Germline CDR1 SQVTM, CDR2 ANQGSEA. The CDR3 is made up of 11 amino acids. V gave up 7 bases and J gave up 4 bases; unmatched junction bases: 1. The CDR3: CSGGQGYEQYF. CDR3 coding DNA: TGCAGCGGGGGACAGGGGTACGAGCAGTACTTC.

DNA for the CDR3: TGTGCCAGCAGCCCGGTAAGCTCCTACAATGAGCAGTTCTTC. Protein sequence: CASSPVSSYNEQFF. V usage is TRBV28 and J usage is TRBJ2-1, with D unclear. Trimming removed 6 bases at V and 0 bases at J, with 9 bases between. Germline values: CDR1 MDHEN, CDR2 SYDVKM. The CDR3 covers 14 residues.

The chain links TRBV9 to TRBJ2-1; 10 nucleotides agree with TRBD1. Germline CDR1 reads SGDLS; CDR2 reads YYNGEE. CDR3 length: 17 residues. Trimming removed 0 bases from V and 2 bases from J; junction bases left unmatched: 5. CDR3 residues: CASSVEGGTGAYNEQFF. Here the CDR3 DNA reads TGTGCCAGCAGCGTAGAAGGCGGGACAGGGGCCTACAATGAGCAGTTCTTC.

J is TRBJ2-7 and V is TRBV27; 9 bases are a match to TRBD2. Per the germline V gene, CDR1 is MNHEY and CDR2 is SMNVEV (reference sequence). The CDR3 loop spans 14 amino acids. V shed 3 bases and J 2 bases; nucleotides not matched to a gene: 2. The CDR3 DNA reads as TGTGCCAGCAGTTTCGGACTAGCGCCCTACGAGCAGTACTTC. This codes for CASSFGLAPYEQYF.

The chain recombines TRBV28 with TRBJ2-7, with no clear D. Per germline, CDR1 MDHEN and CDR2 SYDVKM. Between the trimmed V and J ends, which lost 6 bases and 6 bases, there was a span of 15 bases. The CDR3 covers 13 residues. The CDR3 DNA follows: TGTGCCAGCAGAAGGGCCTTCCTGGGCGAGCAGTACTTC. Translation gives CASRRAFLGEQYF. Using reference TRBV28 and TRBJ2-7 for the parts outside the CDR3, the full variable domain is DVKVTQSSRYLVKRTGEKVFLECVQDMDHENMFWYRQDPGLGLRLIYFSYDVKMKEKGDIPEGYSVSREKKERFSLILESASTNQTSMYLCASRRAFLGEQYFGPGTRLTVT.

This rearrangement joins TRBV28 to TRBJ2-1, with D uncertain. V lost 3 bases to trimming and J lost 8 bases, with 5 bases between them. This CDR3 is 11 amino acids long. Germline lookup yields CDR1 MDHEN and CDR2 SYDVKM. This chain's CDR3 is CASSFHYEQFF. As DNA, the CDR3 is TGTGCCAGCAGTTTCCACTATGAGCAGTTCTTC.

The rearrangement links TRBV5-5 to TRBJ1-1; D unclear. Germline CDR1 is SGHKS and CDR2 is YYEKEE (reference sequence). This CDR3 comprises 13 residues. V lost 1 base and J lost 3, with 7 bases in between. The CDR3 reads CASSLWGDTEAFF. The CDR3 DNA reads TGTGCCAGCAGCTTGTGGGGTGACACTGAAGCTTTCTTT.

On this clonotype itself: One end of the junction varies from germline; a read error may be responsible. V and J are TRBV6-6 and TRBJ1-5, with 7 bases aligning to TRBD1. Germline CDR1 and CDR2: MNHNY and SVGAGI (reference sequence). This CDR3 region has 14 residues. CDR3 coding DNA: TGTGCCAGCGGTTACAGGGGCGATCATCAGCCCCAGCATTTT. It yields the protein CASGYRGDHQPQHF.

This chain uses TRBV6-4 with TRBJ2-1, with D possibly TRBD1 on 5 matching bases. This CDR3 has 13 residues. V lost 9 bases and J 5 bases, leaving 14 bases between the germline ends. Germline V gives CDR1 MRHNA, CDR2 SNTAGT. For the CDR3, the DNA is TGTGCCAGTTCGCGGACAAGCAACAATGAGCAGTTCTTC. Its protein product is CASSRTSNNEQFF.

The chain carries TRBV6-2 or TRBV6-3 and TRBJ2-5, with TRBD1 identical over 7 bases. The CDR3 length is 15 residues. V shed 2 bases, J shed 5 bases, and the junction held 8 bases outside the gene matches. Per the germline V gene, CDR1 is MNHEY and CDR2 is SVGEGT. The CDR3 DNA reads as TGTGCCAGCAGTTACGGGACAGTTCGAGCCGAGACCCAGTACTTC. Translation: CASSYGTVRAETQYF.

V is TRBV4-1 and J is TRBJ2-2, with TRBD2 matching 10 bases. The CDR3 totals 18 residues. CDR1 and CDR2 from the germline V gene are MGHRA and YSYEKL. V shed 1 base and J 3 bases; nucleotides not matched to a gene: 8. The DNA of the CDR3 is TGCGCCAGCAGCCAAGGACTCCTAGCGGGGGACTACACCGGGGAGCTGTTTTTT. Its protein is CASSQGLLAGDYTGELFF.

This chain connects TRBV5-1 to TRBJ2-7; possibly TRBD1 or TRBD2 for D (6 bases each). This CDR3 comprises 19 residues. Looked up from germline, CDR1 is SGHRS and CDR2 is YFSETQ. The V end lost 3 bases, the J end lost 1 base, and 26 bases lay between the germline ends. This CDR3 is CASSSELEGGKTASYEQYF. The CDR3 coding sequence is TGCGCCAGCAGCTCGGAGTTGGAGGGGGGCAAAACTGCTTCCTACGAGCAGTACTTC.

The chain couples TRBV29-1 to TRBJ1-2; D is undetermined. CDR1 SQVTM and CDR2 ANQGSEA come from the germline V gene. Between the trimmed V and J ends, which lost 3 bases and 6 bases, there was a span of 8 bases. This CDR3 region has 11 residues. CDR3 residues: CSVENPHGYTF. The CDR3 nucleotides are TGCAGCGTTGAGAACCCTCATGGCTACACCTTC. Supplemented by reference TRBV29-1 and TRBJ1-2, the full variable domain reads SAVISQKPSRDICQRGTSLTIQCQVDSQVTMMFWYRQQPGQSLTLIATANQGSEATYESGFVIDKFPISRPNLTFSTLTVSNMSPEDSSIYLCSVENPHGYTFGSGTRLTVV.

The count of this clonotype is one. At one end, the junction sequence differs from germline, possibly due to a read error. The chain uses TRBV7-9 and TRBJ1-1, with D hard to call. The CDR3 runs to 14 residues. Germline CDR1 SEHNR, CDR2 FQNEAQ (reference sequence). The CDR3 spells CASSPEKTNTEASF. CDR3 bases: TGTGCCAGCAGCCCGGAAAAGACAAACACTGAAGCTTCCTTT.

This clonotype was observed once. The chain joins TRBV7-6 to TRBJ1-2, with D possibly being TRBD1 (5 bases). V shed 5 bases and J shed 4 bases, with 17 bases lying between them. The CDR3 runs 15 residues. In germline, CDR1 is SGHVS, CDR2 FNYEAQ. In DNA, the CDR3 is TGTGCCAGCAGCCTTACCTCCGGGACGGTCTATGGCTACACCTTC. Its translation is CASSLTSGTVYGYTF.

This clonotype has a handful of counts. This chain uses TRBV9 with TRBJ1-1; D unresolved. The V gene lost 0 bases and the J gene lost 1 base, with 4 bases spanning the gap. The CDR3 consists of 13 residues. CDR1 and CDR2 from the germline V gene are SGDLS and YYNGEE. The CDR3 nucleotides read TGTGCCAGCAGCGTAGCGGGGAACACTGAAGCTTTCTTT. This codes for CASSVAGNTEAFF.

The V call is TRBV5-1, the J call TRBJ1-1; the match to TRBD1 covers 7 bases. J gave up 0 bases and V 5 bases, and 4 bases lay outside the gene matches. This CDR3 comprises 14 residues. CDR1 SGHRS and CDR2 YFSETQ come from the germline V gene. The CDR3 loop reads CASRPGGMNTEAFF. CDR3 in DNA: TGCGCCAGCAGGCCAGGGGGAATGAACACTGAAGCTTTCTTT.

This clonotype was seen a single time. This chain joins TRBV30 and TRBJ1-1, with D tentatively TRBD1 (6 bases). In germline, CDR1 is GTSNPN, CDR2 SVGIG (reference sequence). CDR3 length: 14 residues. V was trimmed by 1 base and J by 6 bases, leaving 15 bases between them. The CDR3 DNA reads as TGTGCCTGGAGTGGTCAGGGGACCTACGCTGAAGCTTTCTTT. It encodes CAWSGQGTYAEAFF.

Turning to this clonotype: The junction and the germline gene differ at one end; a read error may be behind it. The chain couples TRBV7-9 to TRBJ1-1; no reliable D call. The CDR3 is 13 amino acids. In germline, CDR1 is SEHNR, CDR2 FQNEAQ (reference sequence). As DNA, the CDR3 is TGTGCCAGCCTCGAGGGCCGGAACACTGAAGCCTTCTTT. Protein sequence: CASLEGRNTEAFF. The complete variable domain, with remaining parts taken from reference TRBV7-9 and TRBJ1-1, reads DTGVSQNPRHKITKRGQNVTFRCDPISEHNRLYWYRQTLGQGPEFLTYFQNEAQLEKSRLLSDRFSAERPKGSFSTLEIQRTEQGDSAMYLCASLEGRNTEAFFGQGTRLTVV.

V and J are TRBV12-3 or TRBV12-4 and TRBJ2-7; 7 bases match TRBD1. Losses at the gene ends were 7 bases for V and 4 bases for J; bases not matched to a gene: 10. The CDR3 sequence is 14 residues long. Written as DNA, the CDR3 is TGTGCCAGCACCCGAGGACAGGTTTGGTACGAGCAGTACTTC. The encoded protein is CASTRGQVWYEQYF.

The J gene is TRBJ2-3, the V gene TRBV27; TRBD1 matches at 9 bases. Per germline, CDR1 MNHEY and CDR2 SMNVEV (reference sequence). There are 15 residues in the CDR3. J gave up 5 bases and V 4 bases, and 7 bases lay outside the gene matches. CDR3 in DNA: TGTGCCAGCAGTTCCACAGGGGGCTCTGGAGATACGCAGTATTTT. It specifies CASSSTGGSGDTQYF.

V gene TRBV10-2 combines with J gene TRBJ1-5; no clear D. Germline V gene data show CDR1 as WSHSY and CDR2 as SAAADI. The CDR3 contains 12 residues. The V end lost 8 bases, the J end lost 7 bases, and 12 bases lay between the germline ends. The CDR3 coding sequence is TGCGCCAGCGGCGAGGCCGACCAGCCCCAGCATTTT. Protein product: CASGEADQPQHF.

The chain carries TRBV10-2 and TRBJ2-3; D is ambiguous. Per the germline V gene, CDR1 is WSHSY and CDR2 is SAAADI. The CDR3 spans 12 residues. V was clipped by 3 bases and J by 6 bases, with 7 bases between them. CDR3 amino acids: CASSDNGDTQYF. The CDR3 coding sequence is TGCGCCAGCAGTGATAATGGGGATACGCAGTATTTT.

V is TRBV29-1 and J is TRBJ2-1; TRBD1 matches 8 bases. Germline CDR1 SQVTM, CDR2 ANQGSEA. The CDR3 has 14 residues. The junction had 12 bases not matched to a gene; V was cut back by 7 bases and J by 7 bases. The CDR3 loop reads CSAEGQGANNEQFF. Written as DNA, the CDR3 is TGCAGCGCCGAAGGGCAGGGGGCGAATAATGAGCAGTTCTTC.

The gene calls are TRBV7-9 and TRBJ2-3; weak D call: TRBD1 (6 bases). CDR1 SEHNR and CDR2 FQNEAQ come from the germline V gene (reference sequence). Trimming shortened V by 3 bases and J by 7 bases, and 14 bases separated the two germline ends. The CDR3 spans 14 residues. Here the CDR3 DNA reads TGTGCCAGCAGCTTGGGCCCCAGGGGCAATACGCAGTATTTT. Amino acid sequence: CASSLGPRGNTQYF.

CDR3 nucleotide sequence: TGTGCCAGTAGGCCGACAGTATCGCTATCCTACAATGAGCAGTTCTTC. Translated, it gives CASRPTVSLSYNEQFF. The chain carries TRBV19 and TRBJ2-1; D possibly corresponds to TRBD1 (5 bases). Germline lookup yields CDR1 LNHDA and CDR2 SQIVND (reference sequence). The germline V and J ends were trimmed by 6 bases and 1 base, with 16 bases remaining between them. The CDR3 runs to 16 residues.